These 29 T cell receptor beta chains came from one sample sequenced in a study of CD8 T cells in ankylosing spondylitis. TCRdb ran MiXCR on the 5' RACE reads and lists one entry per CDR3 protein. The table shows 150,000 to 200,000 distinct CDR3 sequences, with approximately 32% occurring only once. The sequencing input was synovial fluid, either unsorted or a sorted T cell fraction (not recorded which). The receptors here all came from a male donor with ankylosing spondylitis.

This clonotype was counted many times. The chain employs TRBV3-1 and TRBJ1-6, with D perhaps matching TRBD1 (5 bases). Germline V lookup: CDR1 LGHDT, CDR2 YNNKEL (reference sequence). V was trimmed by 1 base and J by 6 bases, leaving 10 bases between them. There are 15 residues in the CDR3. CDR3 amino acids: CASSQAGLTNSPLHF. The CDR3 DNA reads TGTGCCAGCAGCCAAGCGGGGCTTACTAATTCACCCCTCCACTTT.

This clonotype has a handful of counts. The V gene is TRBV5-6, the J gene TRBJ2-7, with 7 bases that match TRBD1. The J segment lost 2 bases and the V segment lost 1 base, leaving 9 bases of the junction unmatched. Germline V gene sequence: CDR1 SGHDT, CDR2 YYEEEE. The CDR3 covers 16 residues. Here the CDR3 DNA reads TGTGCCAGCAGCTTGAATCCGGGACAGCGACCCTACGAGCAGTACTTC. Its translation is CASSLNPGQRPYEQYF.

The chain is built from TRBV18 and TRBJ2-5; D gene ambiguous. CDR1 and CDR2 (germline): KGHSH, LQKENI. Trimming took 3 bases from V and 5 from J, leaving 10 bases between them. CDR3 length: 13 residues. The CDR3 spells CASSPPLSETQYF. As DNA, the CDR3 is TGTGCCAGCTCACCGCCTCTTAGCGAGACCCAGTACTTC.

In DNA, the CDR3 is TGTGCCAGCAGCTCTGGAGGATGGGGAAACACTGAAGCTTTCTTT. Protein: CASSSGGWGNTEAFF. This chain uses TRBV11-3 with TRBJ1-1; D is uncertain. The CDR3 runs 15 residues. Trimming removed 4 bases from V and 2 bases from J, with 14 bases in between. The V gene's germline CDR1 is SGHNT and CDR2 YENEEA.

This chain links TRBV5-1 with TRBJ2-2; D unclear. Trimming took off 0 bases at V and 6 bases at J, with 12 bases between the two ends. This CDR3 has 15 residues. The germline V gene encodes CDR1 SGHRS and CDR2 YFSETQ. For the CDR3, the DNA is TGCGCCAGCAGCTTGGTTCCTCCGGGCGCCGGGGAGCTGTTTTTT. Protein product: CASSLVPPGAGELFF.

The chain links TRBV7-9 to TRBJ2-1; the D gene is possibly TRBD2 (5 bases). Trimming shortened V by 1 base and J by 8 bases, and 12 bases separated the two germline ends. The CDR3 is made up of 14 amino acids. Germline CDR1 SEHNR, CDR2 FQNEAQ (reference sequence). Written as DNA, the CDR3 is TGTGCCAGCAGCTTAGGAGGTAGCGTCCATGAGCAGTTCTTC. Its translation: CASSLGGSVHEQFF.

This clonotype was counted a few times. V gene TRBV2 combines with J gene TRBJ1-1; D is perhaps TRBD1 (6 bases). Between the trimmed V and J ends, which lost 6 bases and 1 base, there was a span of 9 bases. The CDR3 runs 13 residues. CDR1 is SNHLY, CDR2 FYNNEI, per germline. CDR3 sequence reads: CASSGQRNTEAFF. Written as DNA, the CDR3 is TGTGCCAGCAGCGGACAGCGGAACACTGAAGCTTTCTTT.

The chain employs TRBV20-1 and TRBJ2-7, with a tentative D call TRBD1 (5 bases). V lost 6 bases and J 3 bases, leaving 12 bases between the germline ends. Germline V gives CDR1 DFQATT, CDR2 SNEGSKA (reference sequence). The length of the CDR3 is 12 residues. CDR3 amino acids: CSASPTVYEQYF. DNA of the CDR3: TGCAGTGCCAGCCCGACAGTCTACGAGCAGTACTTC.

This clonotype was observed a handful of times. The chain uses TRBV28 and TRBJ1-1; weak D call: TRBD1 (6 bases). The CDR3 totals 15 residues. V was clipped by 8 bases and J by 1 base, with 17 bases between them. Germline CDR1 reads MDHEN; CDR2 reads SYDVKM. This CDR3 reads CASRPGVSGNTEAFF. The CDR3 region has the DNA TGTGCCAGCCGCCCAGGGGTGAGCGGGAACACTGAAGCTTTCTTT.

The sample holds many counts of this clonotype. The J gene is TRBJ2-1, the V gene TRBV7-3; D is perhaps TRBD2 (5 bases). The germline CDR1 and CDR2 sequences are SGHTA and FQGTGA. The V end lost 3 bases, the J end lost 10 bases, and 10 bases lay between the germline ends. The CDR3 totals 12 residues. The CDR3 nucleotides read TGTGCCAGCAGCTTGGTGGGAGCCGAGCAGTTCTTC. Protein sequence: CASSLVGAEQFF.

V gene TRBV3-1 combines with J gene TRBJ2-2, with D possibly called TRBD1 or TRBD2 (5 bases each). Germline V gene data show CDR1 as LGHDT and CDR2 as YNNKEL (reference sequence). Deletions cut 4 bases from V and 2 bases from J, with 20 bases between. The CDR3 runs 18 residues. CDR3 nucleotide sequence: TGTGCCAGCAGCCCCCCATGGGGGAGAGGCTCAAACACCGGGGAGCTGTTTTTT. The encoded protein is CASSPPWGRGSNTGELFF.

Only a few counts were recorded for this clonotype. This clone may be a read error of a much larger clone one base away. The chain links TRBV20-1 to TRBJ2-1; D not resolved. Trimming took 1 base from V and 7 from J, leaving 8 bases between them. Germline CDR1 is DFQATT and CDR2 is SNEGSKA (reference sequence). The length of the CDR3 is 12 residues. The CDR3 nucleotides are TGCAGTGCTAGAGGCCCTGAAAATGAGCAGTTCTTC. Translated: CSARGPENEQFF.

The gene calls are TRBV29-1 and TRBJ2-1; the match to TRBD2 covers 7 bases. This CDR3 spans 13 amino acids. V lost 8 bases, J lost 8 bases, and 12 bases stayed unmatched. From germline, CDR1 is SQVTM and CDR2 ANQGSEA. The CDR3 nucleotides read TGCAGCATGGGGGGGTCCTCGAGCGATGAGCAGTTCTTC. Amino acid sequence: CSMGGSSSDEQFF.

This clonotype was seen a few times. This sequence joins TRBV10-3 and TRBJ1-1; 9 positions match TRBD1. Germline V CDR1 and CDR2: ENHRY, SYGVKD. Losses at the gene ends were 2 bases for V and 3 bases for J; bases not matched to a gene: 4. The CDR3 contains 15 residues. The CDR3 region has the DNA TGTGCCATCAGTGAGGCGCGGACAGGGGACACTGAAGCTTTCTTT. This codes for CAISEARTGDTEAFF.

This clonotype was detected many times. V usage is TRBV4-2 and J usage is TRBJ1-5; possibly TRBD1 for D (6 bases). The germline V gene encodes CDR1 LGHNA and CDR2 YNFKEQ. Trimming shortened V by 4 bases and J by 3 bases, and 16 bases separated the two germline ends. The length of the CDR3 is 16 residues. Here the CDR3 reads CASSPLGGRTNQPQHF. CDR3 DNA sequence: TGTGCCAGCAGCCCCTTAGGGGGAAGGACCAATCAGCCCCAGCATTTT.

CDR3 sequence: CASSGGWGGYQETQYF. The CDR3 DNA sequence: TGTGCCAGCAGCGGAGGGTGGGGAGGGTACCAAGAGACCCAGTACTTC. The V gene is TRBV6-1, the J gene TRBJ2-5; 7 bases match TRBD2. The CDR3 has 16 amino acids. Per germline, CDR1 MNHNS and CDR2 SASEGT. The junction had 10 bases not matched to a gene; V was cut back by 6 bases and J by 0 bases.

This clonotype occurred many times. The V call is TRBV7-2, the J call TRBJ2-4, with D possibly matching TRBD2 (5 bases). Germline V CDR1 and CDR2: SGHTA, FQGNSA. V was clipped by 8 bases and J by 0 bases, with 11 bases between them. The CDR3 is 14 amino acids. As DNA, the CDR3 is TGTGCCAGCGGAGGCGGTCTAGCCAAAAACATTCAGTACTTC. It encodes CASGGGLAKNIQYF. The full variable domain, its missing parts supplied by reference TRBV7-2 and TRBJ2-4, is GAGVSQSPSNKVTEKGKDVELRCDPISGHTALYWYRQSLGQGLEFLIYFQGNSAPDKSGLPSDRFSAERTGGSVSTLTIQRTQQEDSAVYLCASGGGLAKNIQYFGAGTRLSVL.

The rearrangement joins TRBV28 to TRBJ2-3; possible D gene TRBD2, 5 bases. Germline CDR1 reads MDHEN; CDR2 reads SYDVKM. This CDR3 region has 17 residues. V shed 2 bases and J shed 5 bases, with 20 bases lying between them. CDR3 nucleotides: TGTGCCAGCAGTTTAGGGCAGCTAGCTGAAGGAGGAGATACGCAGTATTTT. Translated: CASSLGQLAEGGDTQYF.

This chain links TRBV12-3 or TRBV12-4 with TRBJ1-2, with D possibly being TRBD1 (5 bases). V lost 2 bases, J lost 6 bases, and 10 bases lay in between. The CDR3 contains 13 residues. The CDR3 region has the DNA TGTGCCAGCAGTTTAAGCCGGGGGAATGGCTACACCTTC. Encoded protein: CASSLSRGNGYTF.

The chain combines TRBV20-1 with TRBJ2-3, with 14 nucleotides matching TRBD2. The CDR3 has 16 amino acids. Germline trimming cut 5 bases from V and 7 bases from J; bases unmatched to any gene: 11. Germline loops: CDR1 DFQATT, CDR2 SNEGSKA (reference sequence). CDR3 protein: CSAGGRTSGGSHTQYF. CDR3 DNA sequence: TGCAGTGCTGGAGGGAGGACTAGCGGGGGGTCACATACGCAGTATTTT.

In this sample, this clonotype turned up a few times. The CDR3 sequence is CASSPWGGIAFF. CDR3 sequence (DNA): TGTGCCAGCAGCCCTTGGGGGGGGATAGCTTTCTTT. The rearrangement joins TRBV7-2 to TRBJ1-1, with TRBD1 as a possible D gene (5 bases). With 5 bases removed from V and 10 bases from J, the gap between germline ends came to 14 bases. The CDR3 spans 12 residues. Germline lookup yields CDR1 SGHTA and CDR2 FQGNSA.

The CDR3 is CASSSLTEGYGYTF. For the CDR3, the DNA is TGTGCCAGCAGCTCGCTGACGGAGGGCTATGGCTACACCTTC. This chain links TRBV5-6 with TRBJ1-2; no clear D. This CDR3 has 14 amino acids. V was pared by 3 bases and J by 4 bases, with 13 bases between. CDR1 is SGHDT and CDR2 is YYEEEE in the germline V gene.

This clonotype was detected once. This chain uses TRBV3-1 with TRBJ1-2; D might be TRBD1 (6 bases). Germline loops: CDR1 LGHDT, CDR2 YNNKEL (reference sequence). V dropped 0 bases and J dropped 4 bases, with 12 bases sitting between them. This CDR3 region has 15 residues. CDR3 protein: CASSQDRQGSYGYTF. The CDR3 nucleotides are TGTGCCAGCAGCCAAGATCGTCAGGGGAGCTATGGCTACACCTTC.

The V gene is TRBV3-1, the J gene TRBJ2-1; D ambiguous. The CDR3 totals 17 residues. With 1 base removed from V and 2 bases from J, the gap between germline ends came to 15 bases. Germline CDR1 reads LGHDT; CDR2 reads YNNKEL (reference sequence). The CDR3 region has the DNA TGTGCCAGCAGCCAAGTGCCGAGTCCTTCTGCCTACAATGAGCAGTTCTTC. Protein sequence: CASSQVPSPSAYNEQFF.

The CDR3: CASSELGAGDQPQHF. The CDR3 nucleotides are TGTGCCAGCAGTGAATTAGGGGCAGGGGATCAGCCCCAGCATTTT. The chain employs TRBV2 and TRBJ1-5; a weak D match, TRBD1 (6 bases). Trimming removed 2 bases at V and 5 bases at J, with 13 bases between. This CDR3 is 15 amino acids long. Looked up from germline, CDR1 is SNHLY and CDR2 is FYNNEI.

The chain has TRBV11-2 and TRBJ2-1, with D possibly TRBD2 on 5 matching bases. This CDR3 spans 12 amino acids. V lost 1 base and J lost 12, with 10 bases in between. Germline V lookup: CDR1 SGHAT, CDR2 FQNNGV. The CDR3 sequence is CASSLVGVGQFF. CDR3 DNA: TGTGCCAGCAGCTTAGTCGGGGTAGGGCAGTTCTTC.

The chain couples TRBV4-2 to TRBJ2-3; 11 bases match TRBD2. Germline trimming cut 0 bases from V and 4 bases from J; bases unmatched to any gene: 3. The CDR3 is 16 residues long. Germline loops: CDR1 LGHNA, CDR2 YNFKEQ. DNA of the CDR3: TGTGCCAGCAGCCAAGATTTTAGCGGGGGGGCAGATACGCAGTATTTT. It encodes CASSQDFSGGADTQYF.

In this sample, this clonotype turned up a few times. The J gene is TRBJ2-1, the V gene TRBV5-4; a possible D gene is TRBD2 (5 bases). Germline CDR1 reads SGHNT; CDR2 reads YYREEE (reference sequence). Trimming took 5 bases from V and 10 from J, leaving 22 bases between them. The CDR3 is made up of 15 amino acids. DNA of the CDR3: TGTGCCAGCAGTCCCAGCGGCAAGGGTCGATGGGAGCAGTTCTTC. Translation: CASSPSGKGRWEQFF.

This clonotype was counted only a few times. The genes are TRBV2 and TRBJ2-5; D is tentatively TRBD1 or TRBD2 (5 bases each). Germline V lookup: CDR1 SNHLY, CDR2 FYNNEI. The CDR3 is 15 residues long. Trimming shortened V by 0 bases and J by 1 base, and 9 bases separated the two germline ends. In DNA form, the CDR3 reads TGTGCCAGCAGTGAAGCCGGGGCAGTCCAAGAGACCCAGTACTTC. Translated: CASSEAGAVQETQYF.